These 28 T cell receptor beta chains were all obtained from the same sample, sequenced in a study of identifying expanded T cells in peripheral blood. Sequencing used immunoSEQ multiplex PCR; TCRdb keeps in-frame clones, though not all of them. The data hold more than 45,000 clones, with over 75% observed a single time. The material sequenced was blood. These receptors all come from a person between 18 and 75 years old in good health.

The V call is TRBV30, the J call TRBJ2-1; TRBD2 matches at 7 bases. From germline, CDR1 is GTSNPN and CDR2 SVGIG (reference sequence). The CDR3 sequence is 18 residues long. Trimming cost V 4 bases and J 7 bases; bases outside gene matches: 22. The CDR3 is CAWTLRRISGGLGNEQFF. CDR3 in DNA: TGTGCCTGGACCCTAAGGAGGATTTCGGGAGGCCTTGGGAATGAGCAGTTCTTC.

The CDR3 region is CASSKGRNSGNTIYF. In nucleotides, the CDR3 is TGTGCCAGTAGTAAAGGACGGAACTCTGGAAACACCATATATTTT. The rearrangement uses TRBV19 and TRBJ1-3; D is undetermined. The CDR3 runs to 15 residues. In germline, CDR1 is LNHDA, CDR2 SQIVND (reference sequence). The V and J ends lost 4 bases and 0 bases respectively, with 10 bases between them.

This clone showed up just a few times. The chain carries TRBV7-9 and TRBJ2-5; 8 bases align to TRBD1. J was trimmed by 4 bases and V by 2 bases; bases with no gene match: 9. This CDR3 comprises 16 residues. Germline CDR1 reads SEHNR; CDR2 reads FQNEAQ (reference sequence). The CDR3 protein is CASSLPRTGTPETQYF. CDR3 nucleotide sequence: TGTGCCAGCAGCTTACCCCGGACAGGGACCCCAGAGACCCAGTACTTC.

The chain uses TRBV30 and TRBJ1-2; D gene unclear. The ends were cut back, 3 bases at V and 0 bases at J, with 8 bases in the middle. CDR3 length: 13 residues. Germline V gene data show CDR1 as GTSNPN and CDR2 as SVGIG (reference sequence). This chain's CDR3 is CAWSQPPNYGYTF. The CDR3 DNA is TGTGCCTGGAGCCAGCCTCCTAACTATGGCTACACCTTC.

The chain combines TRBV18 with TRBJ2-2, with D maybe TRBD2 (6 bases). The CDR3 is made up of 14 amino acids. Trimming pared 7 bases from V and 1 base from J, leaving 10 bases between. Germline CDR1 reads KGHSH; CDR2 reads LQKENI. The CDR3 sequence: CASWRGVNTGELFF. For the CDR3, the DNA is TGTGCCAGCTGGAGGGGTGTGAACACCGGGGAGCTGTTTTTT.

This chain links TRBV5-6 with TRBJ2-7; D perhaps matches TRBD2 (5 bases). Per the germline V gene, CDR1 is SGHDT and CDR2 is YYEEEE. V lost 3 bases and J 2 bases, leaving 9 bases between the germline ends. The CDR3 is made up of 13 amino acids. CDR3 sequence reads: CASSSGVTYEQYV. The CDR3 bases are TGTGCCAGCAGCTCCGGGGTCACCTACGAGCAGTACGTC.

The sample holds one count of this clone. The genes are TRBV19 and TRBJ2-1; 10 nucleotides agree with TRBD1. Germline trimming cut 5 bases from V and 0 bases from J; bases unmatched to any gene: 10. The CDR3 loop spans 18 amino acids. From germline, CDR1 is LNHDA and CDR2 SQIVND (reference sequence). As DNA, the CDR3 is TGTGCCAGTAGTCGAATACCGGGACAGGGGAGCTCCTACAATGAGCAGTTCTTC. This sequence encodes CASSRIPGQGSSYNEQFF.

The table lists this clone with a few counts. The J gene is TRBJ2-7, the V gene TRBV9; 9 bases agree with TRBD2. Unmatched junction bases numbered 9, after V lost 0 bases and J lost 5 bases. The CDR3 is 16 amino acids. The germline gives CDR1 SGDLS, CDR2 YYNGEE. CDR3 sequence (DNA): TGTGCCAGCAGCGTAGGGGCCGGGACTAGCATAAACGAGCAGTACTTC. The encoded protein is CASSVGAGTSINEQYF. The variable domain in full, completed from reference TRBV9 and TRBJ2-7, reads DSGVTQTPKHLITATGQRVTLRCSPRSGDLSVYWYQQSLDQGLQFLIQYYNGEERAKGNILERFSAQQFPDLHSELNLSSLELGDSALYFCASSVGAGTSINEQYFGPGTRLTVT.

The chain joins TRBV15 to TRBJ1-4, with 8 bases matching TRBD1. This CDR3 contains 15 residues. V lost 5 bases, J lost 12 bases, and 14 bases stayed unmatched. Germline assignment: CDR1 LNHNV and CDR2 YYDKDF (reference sequence). CDR3 loop: CATSLERQGIYELFF. The CDR3 bases are TGTGCCACCAGCCTCGAAAGACAGGGGATATATGAACTGTTTTTT.

The chain recombines TRBV6-4 with TRBJ1-1; a weak D match, TRBD1 (5 bases). The CDR3 runs 11 residues. V dropped 9 bases and J dropped 1 base, with 6 bases sitting between them. Germline CDR1 MRHNA, CDR2 SNTAGT. The CDR3 nucleotides are TGTGCCAGGAGGGGGAACACTGAAGCTTTCTTT. It encodes CARRGNTEAFF.

This rearrangement joins TRBV5-6 to TRBJ1-1, with a weak D call TRBD1 (6 bases). V lost 0 bases, J lost 8 bases, and 8 bases lay in between. Germline loops: CDR1 SGHDT, CDR2 YYEEEE. The CDR3 has 12 amino acids. The CDR3 sequence is CASSLVQGEAFF. CDR3 nucleotides: TGTGCCAGCAGCTTGGTTCAGGGGGAAGCTTTCTTT.

This clone was recorded many times. V usage is TRBV5-6 and J usage is TRBJ1-5, with a weak D call TRBD1 (5 bases). Deletions cut 1 base from V and 4 bases from J, with 12 bases between. Germline CDR1 is SGHDT and CDR2 is YYEEEE. The CDR3 has 15 amino acids. Here the CDR3 DNA reads TGTGCCAGCAGCTTGTGGGCAGGGCGGAATCAGCCCCAGCATTTT. Translated: CASSLWAGRNQPQHF. Together with reference TRBV5-6 and TRBJ1-5, the CDR3 gives the full variable domain: DAGVTQSPTHLIKTRGQQVTLRCSPKSGHDTVSWYQQALGQGPQFIFQYYEEEERQRGNFPDRFSGHQFPNYSSELNVNALLLGDSALYLCASSLWAGRNQPQHFGDGTRLSIL.

This chain connects TRBV6-1 to TRBJ2-7; 8 bases are shared with TRBD1. CDR1 MNHNS and CDR2 SASEGT come from the germline V gene. The CDR3 is 14 amino acids. The junction had 4 bases not matched to a gene; V was cut back by 4 bases and J by 2 bases. DNA for the CDR3: TGTGCCAGCAGTGCAGGACAGGGTGCCTACGAGCAGTACTTC. Translation gives CASSAGQGAYEQYF.

This chain connects TRBV19 to TRBJ1-2; D may be TRBD1 (5 bases). Germline V gene sequence: CDR1 LNHDA, CDR2 SQIVND (reference sequence). V dropped 3 bases and J dropped 0 bases, with 8 bases sitting between them. The CDR3 spans 14 residues. The CDR3 reads CASSILGANYGYTF. CDR3 bases: TGTGCCAGTAGTATCCTGGGGGCTAACTATGGCTACACCTTC.

V and J are TRBV5-1 and TRBJ1-2, with a tentative D call TRBD1 (5 bases). CDR3 length: 14 amino acids. Germline V gene lookup returns CDR1 SGHRS and CDR2 YFSETQ. Deletions cut 5 bases from V and 4 bases from J, with 15 bases between. The CDR3 bases are TGCGCCAGCAGACCCGACAGAGGAGGCTATGGCTACACCTTC. Translated, it gives CASRPDRGGYGYTF.

The rearrangement joins TRBV30 to TRBJ2-1; D gene unclear. The V and J ends lost 2 bases and 2 bases respectively, with 4 bases between them. The CDR3 sequence is 12 residues long. CDR1 is GTSNPN, CDR2 SVGIG, per germline (reference sequence). CDR3 in DNA: TGTGCCTGGAGTAAAACCTACAATGAGCAGTTCTTC. Translated: CAWSKTYNEQFF.

The chain joins TRBV25-1 to TRBJ2-1; 7 bases are shared with TRBD1. Unmatched junction bases numbered 7, after V lost 4 bases and J lost 7 bases. Germline V gene sequence: CDR1 MGHDK, CDR2 SYGVNS. The CDR3 has 14 amino acids. The CDR3 sequence is CASSALAGGNEQFF. CDR3 in DNA: TGTGCCAGCAGTGCCCTCGCAGGGGGAAATGAGCAGTTCTTC.

The chain recombines TRBV19 with TRBJ2-3; 14 bases fit TRBD2. The CDR3 sequence is 18 residues long. The germline gives CDR1 LNHDA, CDR2 SQIVND (reference sequence). The ends lost 4 bases at V and 1 base at J; junction bases unmatched: 7. The CDR3 DNA sequence: TGTGCCAGTAGTAGGGGACTAGCGGGAGTGGAGGGCACAGATACGCAGTATTTT. This sequence encodes CASSRGLAGVEGTDTQYF.

In this sample, this clone turned up once. The chain combines TRBV18 with TRBJ2-3; D is uncertain. The ends were cut back, 3 bases at V and 3 bases at J, with 4 bases in the middle. Germline assignment: CDR1 KGHSH and CDR2 LQKENI. The CDR3 sequence is 12 residues long. In nucleotides, the CDR3 is TGTGCCAGCTCACCGGGAACAGATACGCAGTATTTT. It encodes CASSPGTDTQYF.

This chain connects TRBV7-9 to TRBJ1-1; no clear D. The CDR3 contains 12 residues. Germline CDR1 SEHNR, CDR2 FQNEAQ (reference sequence). V was clipped by 4 bases and J by 1 base, with 4 bases between them. Here the CDR3 reads CASSSTNTEAFF. CDR3 bases: TGTGCCAGCAGCTCCACGAACACTGAAGCTTTCTTT.

This clone was seen once. The CDR3 region has the DNA TGTGCCATCAGGACGGAGGGGACAGATACGCAGTATTTT. It is translated as CAIRTEGTDTQYF. The chain employs TRBV10-3 and TRBJ2-3, with a weak D call TRBD2 (6 bases). Trimming took 6 bases from V and 3 from J, leaving 10 bases between them. CDR1 and CDR2 (germline): ENHRY, SYGVKD. There are 13 residues in the CDR3.

The rearrangement uses TRBV7-9 and TRBJ2-2; 9 bases are shared with TRBD1. Germline V gene sequence: CDR1 SEHNR, CDR2 FQNEAQ (reference sequence). The CDR3 loop spans 15 amino acids. J was trimmed by 5 bases and V by 3 bases; bases with no gene match: 4. The DNA for the CDR3 is TGTGCCAGCAGCTTTGGGACAGGGACGACCGGGGAGCTGTTTTTT. Amino acid sequence: CASSFGTGTTGELFF.

The CDR3 bases are TGTGCCAGCAGCTTAGTAGGAGGCAGGGGACGACCGAGCTCCTACAATGAGCAGTTCTTC. Translation gives CASSLVGGRGRPSSYNEQFF. The chain has TRBV7-6 and TRBJ2-1; possible D gene TRBD1, 6 bases. Germline V gene data show CDR1 as SGHVS and CDR2 as FNYEAQ. The CDR3 has 20 amino acids. Trimming pared 1 base from V and 0 bases from J, leaving 22 bases between.

A few counts support this clone. This rearrangement joins TRBV27 to TRBJ1-2, with 7 bases lining up with TRBD1. V shed 5 bases and J 4 bases; nucleotides not matched to a gene: 4. The length of the CDR3 is 13 residues. The V gene's germline CDR1 is MNHEY and CDR2 SMNVEV (reference sequence). The CDR3 region is CASSPGQRYGYTF. In nucleotides, the CDR3 is TGTGCCAGCAGTCCGGGACAGCGCTATGGCTACACCTTC.

The chain carries TRBV19 and TRBJ1-3; D gene ambiguous. Germline V gene lookup returns CDR1 LNHDA and CDR2 SQIVND (reference sequence). The CDR3 length is 14 residues. Between the trimmed V and J ends, which lost 2 bases and 4 bases, there was a span of 9 bases. The CDR3 reads CASSISSGGNTIYF. The CDR3 DNA follows: TGTGCCAGTAGTATATCGTCAGGAGGAAACACCATATATTTT.

The gene calls are TRBV27 and TRBJ2-3; 8 positions agree with TRBD2. Germline V lookup: CDR1 MNHEY, CDR2 SMNVEV (reference sequence). After removal of 6 bases from V and 6 bases from J, the junction contained 14 bases not matched to a gene. This CDR3 has 16 amino acids. The CDR3 bases are TGTGCCAGCAGGAGCCCGGGACTAGAAGGGGGGGATACGCAGTATTTT. As protein: CASRSPGLEGGDTQYF.

Only one count was recorded for this clone. The chain's CDR3 is CASSLLGLAGVNEQFF. The DNA for the CDR3 is TGTGCCAGCAGCTTATTGGGACTAGCGGGAGTCAATGAGCAGTTCTTC. The rearrangement joins TRBV7-6 to TRBJ2-1, with 14 bases fitting TRBD2. The CDR3 totals 16 residues. The germline gives CDR1 SGHVS, CDR2 FNYEAQ. Trimming cost V 2 bases and J 6 bases; bases outside gene matches: 3.

The chain carries TRBV6-1 and TRBJ2-6; D possibly corresponds to TRBD2 (5 bases). V was shortened by 6 bases and J by 3 bases, with 12 bases between the two germline ends. CDR1 and CDR2 from the germline V gene are MNHNS and SASEGT. The CDR3 has 15 residues. The CDR3 spells CASSPEGGGANVLTF. The CDR3 bases are TGTGCCAGCAGCCCCGAAGGAGGTGGGGCCAACGTCCTGACTTTC.